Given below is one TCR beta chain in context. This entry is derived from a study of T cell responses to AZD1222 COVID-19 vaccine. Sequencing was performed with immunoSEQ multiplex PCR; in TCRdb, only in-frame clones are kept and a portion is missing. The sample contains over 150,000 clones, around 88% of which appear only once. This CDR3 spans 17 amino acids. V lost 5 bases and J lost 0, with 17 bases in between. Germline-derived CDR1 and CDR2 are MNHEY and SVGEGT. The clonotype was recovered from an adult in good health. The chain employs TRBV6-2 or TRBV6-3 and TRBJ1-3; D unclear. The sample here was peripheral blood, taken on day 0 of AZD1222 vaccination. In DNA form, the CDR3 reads TGTGCCAGCAGTCAAAGCCGGACGGCCGTCTCTGGAAACACCATATATTTT. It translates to CASSQSRTAVSGNTIYF.